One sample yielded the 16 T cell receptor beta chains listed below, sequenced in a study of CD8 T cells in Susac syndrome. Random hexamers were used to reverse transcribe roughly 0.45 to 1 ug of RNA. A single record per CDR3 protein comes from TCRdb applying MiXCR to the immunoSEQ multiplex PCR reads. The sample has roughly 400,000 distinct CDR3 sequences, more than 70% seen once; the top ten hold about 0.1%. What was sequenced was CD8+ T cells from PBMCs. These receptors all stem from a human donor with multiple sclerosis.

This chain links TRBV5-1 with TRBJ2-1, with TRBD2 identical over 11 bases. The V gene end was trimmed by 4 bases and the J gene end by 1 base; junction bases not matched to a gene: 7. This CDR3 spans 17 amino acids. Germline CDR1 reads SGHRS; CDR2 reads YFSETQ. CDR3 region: CASSMEASGRSYNEQFF. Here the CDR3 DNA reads TGCGCCAGCAGCATGGAAGCTAGCGGGAGGTCCTACAATGAGCAGTTCTTC.

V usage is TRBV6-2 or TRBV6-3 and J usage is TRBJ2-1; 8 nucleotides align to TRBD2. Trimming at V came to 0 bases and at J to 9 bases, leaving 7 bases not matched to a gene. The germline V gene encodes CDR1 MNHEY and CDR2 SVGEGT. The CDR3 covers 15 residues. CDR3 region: CASSYSSSGSGEQFF. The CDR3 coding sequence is TGTGCCAGCAGTTACTCGTCGAGCGGGAGTGGTGAGCAGTTCTTC.

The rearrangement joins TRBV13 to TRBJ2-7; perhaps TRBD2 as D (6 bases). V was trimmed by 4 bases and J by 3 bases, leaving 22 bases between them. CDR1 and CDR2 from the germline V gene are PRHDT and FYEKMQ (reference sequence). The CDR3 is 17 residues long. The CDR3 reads CASSSRSLAGKNYEQYF. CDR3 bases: TGTGCCAGCAGCTCCCGTAGTTTGGCGGGGAAGAACTACGAGCAGTACTTC.

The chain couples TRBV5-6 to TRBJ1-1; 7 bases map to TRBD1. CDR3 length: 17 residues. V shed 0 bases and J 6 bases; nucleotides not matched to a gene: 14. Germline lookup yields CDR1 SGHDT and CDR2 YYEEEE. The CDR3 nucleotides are TGTGCCAGCAGCTTGGAGAAAGCCACGGTTAGGGGGCCTGAAGCTTTCTTT. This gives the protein CASSLEKATVRGPEAFF.

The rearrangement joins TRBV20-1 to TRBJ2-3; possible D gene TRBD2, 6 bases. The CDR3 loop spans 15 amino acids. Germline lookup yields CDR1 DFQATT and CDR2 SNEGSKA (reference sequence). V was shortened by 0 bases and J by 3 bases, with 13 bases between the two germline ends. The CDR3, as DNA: TGCAGTGCTAGAGATTGGGCTAGCGAAACAGATACGCAGTATTTT. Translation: CSARDWASETDTQYF.

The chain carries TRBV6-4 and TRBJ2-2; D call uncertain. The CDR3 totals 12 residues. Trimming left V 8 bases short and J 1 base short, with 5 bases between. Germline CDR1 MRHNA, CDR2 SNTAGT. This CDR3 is CASAGNTGELFF. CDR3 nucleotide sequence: TGTGCCAGCGCAGGGAACACCGGGGAGCTGTTTTTT.

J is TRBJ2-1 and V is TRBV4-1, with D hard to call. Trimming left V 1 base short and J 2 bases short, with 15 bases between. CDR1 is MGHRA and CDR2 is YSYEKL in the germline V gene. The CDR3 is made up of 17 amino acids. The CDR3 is CASSQVLGKFTYNEQFF. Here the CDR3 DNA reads TGCGCCAGCAGCCAAGTTCTAGGCAAGTTCACCTACAATGAGCAGTTCTTC.

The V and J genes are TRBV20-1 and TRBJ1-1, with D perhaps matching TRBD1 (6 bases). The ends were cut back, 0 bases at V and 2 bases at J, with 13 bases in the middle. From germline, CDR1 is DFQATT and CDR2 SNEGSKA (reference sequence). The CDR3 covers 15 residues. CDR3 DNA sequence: TGCAGTGCTAGAGATTTAACAGGGACTAACACTGAAGCTTTCTTT. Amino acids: CSARDLTGTNTEAFF.

The DNA for the CDR3 is TGCGCCAGCAGCCAAGGGGAGGGGGGTGCTGGAAACACCATATATTTT. Translation: CASSQGEGGAGNTIYF. The chain uses TRBV4-1 and TRBJ1-3; tentatively, D is TRBD1 (6 bases). V lost 1 base to trimming and J lost 2 bases, with 12 bases between them. This CDR3 contains 16 residues. Germline V CDR1 and CDR2: MGHRA, YSYEKL.

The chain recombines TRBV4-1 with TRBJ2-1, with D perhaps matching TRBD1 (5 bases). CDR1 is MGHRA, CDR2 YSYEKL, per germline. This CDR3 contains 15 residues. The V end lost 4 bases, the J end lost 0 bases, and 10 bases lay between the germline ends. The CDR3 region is CASSPTESSYNEQFF. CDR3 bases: TGCGCCAGCAGCCCGACAGAGAGCTCCTACAATGAGCAGTTCTTC.

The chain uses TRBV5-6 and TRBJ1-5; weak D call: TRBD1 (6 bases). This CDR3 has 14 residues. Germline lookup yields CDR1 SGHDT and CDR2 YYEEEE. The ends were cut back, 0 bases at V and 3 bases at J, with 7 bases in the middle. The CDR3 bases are TGTGCCAGCAGCTTGGCAGGGGACAATCAGCCCCAGCATTTT. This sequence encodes CASSLAGDNQPQHF.

The CDR3 DNA reads TGCGCCAGCAGCCAAATGGGGGGTGTCAATTCCTACGAGCAGTACTTC. Its translation: CASSQMGGVNSYEQYF. The chain combines TRBV4-1 with TRBJ2-7; D is perhaps TRBD2 (6 bases). CDR3 size: 16 residues. Germline V gene data show CDR1 as MGHRA and CDR2 as YSYEKL. Trimming shortened V by 2 bases and J by 1 base, and 15 bases separated the two germline ends.

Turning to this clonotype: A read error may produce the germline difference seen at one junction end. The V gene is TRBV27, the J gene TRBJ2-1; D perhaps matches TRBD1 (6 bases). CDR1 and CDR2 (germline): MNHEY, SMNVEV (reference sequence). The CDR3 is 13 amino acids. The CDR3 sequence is CASSWGLYYEQFF. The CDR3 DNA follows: TGTGCCAGCAGTTGGGGGCTCTACTATGAGCAGTTCTTC.

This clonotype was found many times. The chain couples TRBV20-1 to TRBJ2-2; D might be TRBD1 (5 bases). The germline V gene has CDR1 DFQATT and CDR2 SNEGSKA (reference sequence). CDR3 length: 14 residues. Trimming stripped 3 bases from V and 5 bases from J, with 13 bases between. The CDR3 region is CSASSQGGTGELFF. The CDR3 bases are TGCAGTGCTAGCTCTCAGGGTGGGACCGGGGAGCTGTTTTTT.

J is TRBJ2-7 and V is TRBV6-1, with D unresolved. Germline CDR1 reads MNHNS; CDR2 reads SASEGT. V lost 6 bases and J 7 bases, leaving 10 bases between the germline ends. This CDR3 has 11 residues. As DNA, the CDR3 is TGTGCCAGCAGCTCCGCGTGGGAGCAGTACTTC. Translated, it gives CASSSAWEQYF.

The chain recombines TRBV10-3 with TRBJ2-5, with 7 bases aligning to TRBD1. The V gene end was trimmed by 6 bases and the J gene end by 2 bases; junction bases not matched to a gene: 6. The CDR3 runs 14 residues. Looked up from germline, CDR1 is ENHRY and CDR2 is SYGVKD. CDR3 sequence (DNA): TGTGCCATCAGCCCGGGGACAGAACAAGAGACCCAGTACTTC. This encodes CAISPGTEQETQYF.